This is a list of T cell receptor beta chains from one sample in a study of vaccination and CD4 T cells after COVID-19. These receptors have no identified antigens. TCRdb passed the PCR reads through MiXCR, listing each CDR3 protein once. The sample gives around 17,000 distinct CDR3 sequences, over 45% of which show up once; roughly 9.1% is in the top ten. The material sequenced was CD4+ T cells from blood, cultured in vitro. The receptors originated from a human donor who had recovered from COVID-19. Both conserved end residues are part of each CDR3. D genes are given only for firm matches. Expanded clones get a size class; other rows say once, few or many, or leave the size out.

CASSEQGTGNSPLHF	TGTGCCAGCAGTGAACAAGGGACAGGGAATTCACCCCTCCACTTT	TRBD1	TRBV6-4	15	TRBJ1-6	once
CARTRQAADSPLHF	TGTGCCAGGACCAGACAGGCGGCGGATTCACCCCTCCACTTT	.	TRBV6-4	14	TRBJ1-6	.
CSASESAGTSYEQYF	TGCAGTGCTAGCGAGTCCGCAGGGACTAGCTACGAGCAGTACTTC	TRBD2	TRBV20-1	15	TRBJ2-7	.
CASSLSGQGNQPQHF	TGCGCCAGCAGCTTGTCGGGACAGGGGAATCAGCCCCAGCATTTT	TRBD1	TRBV5-1	15	TRBJ1-5	.
CASSFVGGKDTEAFF	TGTGCCAGCAGTTTTGTGGGGGGTAAGGACACTGAAGCTTTCTTT	.	TRBV6-2/TRBV6-3	15	TRBJ1-1	few
CASSPTPVGTGELFF	TGTGCCAGTAGCCCAACACCGGTTGGCACCGGGGAGCTGTTTTTT	.	TRBV19	15	TRBJ2-2	few
CASSLGETQYF	TGTGCCAGCAGTTTGGGGGAGACCCAGTACTTC	.	TRBV28	11	TRBJ2-5	.
CASSITTGYNSPLHF	TGTGCCAGTAGTATAACGACAGGCTATAATTCACCCCTCCACTTT	.	TRBV19	15	TRBJ1-6	.
CASSYSTRRDSRYLQPQHF	TGTGCCAGCAGTTACTCGACCAGGAGGGACAGCCGGTATCTGCAGCCCCAGCATTTT	TRBD1	TRBV6-2/TRBV6-3	19	TRBJ1-5	few
CASSVDRLPREQYF	TGTGCCAGCAGTGTGGACAGGCTCCCACGGGAGCAGTACTTC	TRBD1	TRBV2	14	TRBJ2-7	.
CSARDPSTGGPSLNEQFF	TGCAGTGCTAGAGACCCCTCCACGGGAGGGCCCTCATTGAATGAGCAGTTCTTC	TRBD2	TRBV20-1	18	TRBJ2-1	once
CASSETGAADTQYF	TGTGCCAGCAGTGAAACAGGGGCCGCAGATACGCAGTATTTT	TRBD1	TRBV6-1	14	TRBJ2-3	.
CSVEAGRGGYTF	TGCAGCGTTGAGGCAGGGCGCGGTGGCTACACCTTC	.	TRBV29-1	12	TRBJ1-2	few
CAKVSRGTNYGYTF	TGTGCCAAGGTCTCGCGGGGGACTAACTATGGCTACACCTTC	.	TRBV19	14	TRBJ1-2	.
CASSYPHWGGEQYF	TGTGCCAGCAGTTACCCACATTGGGGCGGCGAGCAGTACTTC	.	TRBV6-5	14	TRBJ2-7	.
CASSVEVGGNSPLHF	TGTGCCAGCAGCGTAGAGGTAGGGGGTAATTCACCCCTCCACTTT	.	TRBV9	15	TRBJ1-6	.
CASRRQALNTEAFF	TGTGCCAGCAGAAGACAGGCCTTGAACACTGAAGCTTTCTTT	.	TRBV6-1	14	TRBJ1-1	.
CAITSGGDTGELFF	TGTGCCATCACCTCTGGAGGGGACACCGGGGAGCTGTTTTTT	.	TRBV10-3	14	TRBJ2-2	.
CASSLPQGNNSPLHF	TGTGCCAGCAGTTTACCTCAGGGGAATAATTCACCCCTCCACTTT	.	TRBV27	15	TRBJ1-6	few
CASRFLAVRDSPLHF	TGTGCCAGCAGGTTCCTGGCCGTCCGGGATTCACCCCTCCACTTT	.	TRBV27	15	TRBJ1-6	few
CASRIGLSSYNEQFF	TGTGCCAGTAGAATAGGACTTAGCTCCTACAATGAGCAGTTCTTC	.	TRBV19	15	TRBJ2-1	.
CASSLSGFRGAQHF	TGTGCCAGCAGTTTAAGTGGGTTCAGGGGGGCCCAGCATTTT	TRBD1	TRBV12-3/TRBV12-4	14	TRBJ1-5	.
CSAPDVRYRGGTDTQYF	TGCAGTGCCCCAGATGTCAGGTACAGGGGAGGCACAGATACGCAGTATTTT	TRBD1	TRBV20-1	17	TRBJ2-3	few
CASSFKGEPGANVLTF	TGTGCCAGCAGTTTTAAGGGGGAGCCTGGGGCCAACGTCCTGACTTTC	.	TRBV28	16	TRBJ2-6	.
CAWSHPDRAHTEAFF	TGTGCCTGGAGCCACCCTGACAGGGCCCACACTGAAGCTTTCTTT	TRBD1	TRBV30	15	TRBJ1-1	.
CASSLGGRADEQFF	TGTGCCAGCAGCTTGGGTGGGAGGGCGGATGAGCAGTTCTTC	TRBD2	TRBV7-9	14	TRBJ2-1	.
CASSLALGGSTGELFF	TGTGCCAGCAGCTTAGCGCTGGGGGGGAGCACCGGGGAGCTGTTTTTT	TRBD2	TRBV7-8	16	TRBJ2-2	.
CASSLGSANTEAFF	TGCGCCAGCAGCTTGGGATCGGCGAACACTGAAGCTTTCTTT	.	TRBV5-1	14	TRBJ1-1	.
CASSASAIGGTGELFF	TGCGCCAGCAGTGCGTCCGCTATTGGGGGCACCGGGGAGCTGTTTTTT	.	TRBV10-1	16	TRBJ2-2	few
CASRRNQPQHF	TGTGCCAGCAGGCGCAATCAGCCCCAGCATTTT	.	TRBV2	11	TRBJ1-5	few
CAISESPGVGQPQHF	TGTGCCATCAGTGAGTCTCCGGGGGTGGGCCAGCCCCAGCATTTT	.	TRBV10-3	15	TRBJ1-5	few
CSARAPGQGGYEQYF	TGCAGTGCTAGAGCTCCGGGACAGGGCGGCTACGAGCAGTACTTC	TRBD1	TRBV20-1	15	TRBJ2-7	.
CASSLFRTEAFF	TGTGCCAGCAGTTTATTCAGGACTGAAGCTTTCTTT	.	TRBV12-3/TRBV12-4	12	TRBJ1-1	.
CASSLVSLGPAFF	TGTGCCAGCAGCTTGGTTAGTCTGGGGCCAGCTTTCTTT	.	TRBV5-4	13	TRBJ1-1	.
CASGLDGGIAYEQYF	TGTGCCAGCGGCTTAGATGGGGGAATAGCCTACGAGCAGTACTTC	.	TRBV7-2	15	TRBJ2-7	.
CSARVTEETQYF	TGCAGTGCTAGGGTGACAGAAGAGACCCAGTACTTC	.	TRBV20-1	12	TRBJ2-5	.
CASTREPADYGYTF	TGTGCCAGCACCCGGGAACCCGCCGACTATGGCTACACCTTC	.	TRBV6-2/TRBV6-3	14	TRBJ1-2	.